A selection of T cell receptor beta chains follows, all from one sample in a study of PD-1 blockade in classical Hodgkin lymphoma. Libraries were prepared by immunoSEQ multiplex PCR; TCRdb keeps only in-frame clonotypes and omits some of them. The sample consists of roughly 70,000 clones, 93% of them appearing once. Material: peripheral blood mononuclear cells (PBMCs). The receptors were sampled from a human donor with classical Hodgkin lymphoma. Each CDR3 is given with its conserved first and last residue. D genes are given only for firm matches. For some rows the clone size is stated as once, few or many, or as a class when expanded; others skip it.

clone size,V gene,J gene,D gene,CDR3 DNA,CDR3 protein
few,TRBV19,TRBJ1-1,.,TGTGCCAGTAGTATAGTCACTGAAGCTTTCTTT,CASSIVTEAFF
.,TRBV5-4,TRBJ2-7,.,TGTGCCAGCAGCTTGGGCAAGACCTACGAGCAGTACTTC,CASSLGKTYEQYF
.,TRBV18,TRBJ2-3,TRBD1,TGTGCCAGCGTAAAGATGGGACAGTTCACAGATACGCAGTATTTT,CASVKMGQFTDTQYF
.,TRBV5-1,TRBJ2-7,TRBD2,TGCGCCAGCAGCCCCCCTAGCGGGAGTATCTACGAGCAGTACTTC,CASSPPSGSIYEQYF
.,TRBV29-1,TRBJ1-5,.,TGCAGCGTTGTGTGGGGCAATCAGCCCCAGCATTTT,CSVVWGNQPQHF
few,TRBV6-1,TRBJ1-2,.,TGTGCCAGCACTCAAGCTCGAACATCCTATGGCTACACCTTC,CASTQARTSYGYTF
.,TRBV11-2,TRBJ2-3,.,TGTGCCAGCAGCTTTCCTTCAGCTGGGCAGGATACGCAGTATTTT,CASSFPSAGQDTQYF
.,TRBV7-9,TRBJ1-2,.,TGTGCCAGCAGCTTGCTGGGAGGACAGTCCTATGGCTACACCTTC,CASSLLGGQSYGYTF
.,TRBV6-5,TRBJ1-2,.,TGTGCCAGCAGTCTCGAGGCCTATGGCTACACCTTC,CASSLEAYGYTF
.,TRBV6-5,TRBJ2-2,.,TGTGCCAGCAGGACGATCAACACCGGGGAGCTGTTTTTT,CASRTINTGELFF
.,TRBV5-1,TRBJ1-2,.,TGCGCCAGCAGCTTGGGGACGGGCCAGGCCTACACCTTC,CASSLGTGQAYTF
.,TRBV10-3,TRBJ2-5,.,TGTGCCAGCGCCGATGGCCAGCAAGAGACCCAGTACTTC,CASADGQQETQYF
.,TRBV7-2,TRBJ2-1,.,TGTGCCAGCAGCTTTAGAGATGGCTCCTACAATGAGCAGTTCTTC,CASSFRDGSYNEQFF
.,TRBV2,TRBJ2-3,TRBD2,TGTGCCAGCAGGACCCTAGCGGGGGGCACAGATACGCAGTATTTT,CASRTLAGGTDTQYF
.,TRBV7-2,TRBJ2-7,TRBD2,TGTGCCAGCAGCTTAAATAGCGGGAGCTCGAACGAGCAGTACTTC,CASSLNSGSSNEQYF
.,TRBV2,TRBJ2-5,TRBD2,TGTGCCAGCAGTGCCAGGAGAGCGGGGGGTGTTCGAGAGACCCAGTACTTC,CASSARRAGGVRETQYF
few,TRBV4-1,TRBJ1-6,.,TGCGCCAGCAGCCAAGGGGAGAGGGTTAATTCACCCCTCCACTTT,CASSQGERVNSPLHF
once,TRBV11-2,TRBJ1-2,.,TGTGCCAGCAGCTTAGATGGGGGGGCTCGAGGCTACACCTTC,CASSLDGGARGYTF
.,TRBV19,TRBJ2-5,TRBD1,TGTGCCAGTAGTAGACAGGGTGGAGAGACCCAGTACTTC,CASSRQGGETQYF
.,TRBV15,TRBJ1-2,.,TGTGCCACCAGCAGTATGGGGGCTTATGGCTACACCTTC,CATSSMGAYGYTF
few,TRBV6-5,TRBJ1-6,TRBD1,TGTGCCAGCAGGGGGGACAGGCCGAATTCACCCCTCCACTTT,CASRGDRPNSPLHF
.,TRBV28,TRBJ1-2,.,TGTGCCACCAGAGATAACTATGGCTACACCTTC,CATRDNYGYTF
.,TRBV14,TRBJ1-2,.,TGTGCCAGCAGCCAAGCGAGAGGGACCGAGACCTATGGCTACACCTTC,CASSQARGTETYGYTF
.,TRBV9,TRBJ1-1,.,TGTGCCAGCAGCGTAGGGGTTCTGAACACTGAAGCTTTCTTT,CASSVGVLNTEAFF
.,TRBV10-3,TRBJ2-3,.,TGTGCCATCAGCCAGGACCTAACGCAGTATTTT,CAISQDLTQYF
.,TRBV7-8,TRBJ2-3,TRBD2,TGTGCCAGCACCCGCGGGGGGGACTCAGATACGCAGTATTTT,CASTRGGDSDTQYF
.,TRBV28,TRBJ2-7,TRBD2,TGTGCCAGCAGTTCGACTAGCGGGAGTCAGTACTTC,CASSSTSGSQYF
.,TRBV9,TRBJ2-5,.,TGTGCCAGCAGCTTGGCCGGGACCCAGGCGGAGACCCAGTACTTC,CASSLAGTQAETQYF
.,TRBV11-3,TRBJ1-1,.,TGTGCCAGCAGCCCCGCGGGGGGGCTTACTGAAGCTTTCTTT,CASSPAGGLTEAFF
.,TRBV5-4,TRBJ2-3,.,TGTGCCAGCAGCTTGGTACATCAGGGGGATACGCAGTATTTT,CASSLVHQGDTQYF
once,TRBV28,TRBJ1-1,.,TGTGCCAGCAGTTTACCGGGACAACAGAACACTGAAGCTTTCTTT,CASSLPGQQNTEAFF
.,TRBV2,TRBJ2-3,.,TGTGCCAGCAGGGCGGGGCGCATTGACAGGCACACAGATACGCAGTATTTT,CASRAGRIDRHTDTQYF
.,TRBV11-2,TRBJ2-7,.,TGTGCCAGCAGCTTAGGCCCGGCCTACGAGCAGTACTTC,CASSLGPAYEQYF
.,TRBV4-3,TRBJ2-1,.,TGCGCCAGCAGCCATCAGGCTAGCGAGGCTCCTGAGCAGTTCTTC,CASSHQASEAPEQFF
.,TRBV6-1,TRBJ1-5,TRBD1,TGTGCCAGCAGTGTTGACAGGGATCAGCCCCAGCATTTT,CASSVDRDQPQHF
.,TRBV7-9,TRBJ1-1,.,TGTGCCAGCAGCTTGCTGGTGGACACTGAAGCTTTCTTT,CASSLLVDTEAFF
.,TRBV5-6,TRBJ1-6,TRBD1,TGTGCCAGCAGCTTGGGGGGACAGTGGAATTCACCCCTCCACTTT,CASSLGGQWNSPLHF
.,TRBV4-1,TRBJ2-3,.,TGCGCCAGCAGCTTCCAGGGCACAGATACGCAGTATTTT,CASSFQGTDTQYF
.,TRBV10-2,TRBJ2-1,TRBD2,TGCGCCAGCAGCATCCTAGCGGGAGTTCTCAATGAGCAGTTCTTC,CASSILAGVLNEQFF
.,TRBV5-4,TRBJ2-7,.,TGTGCCAGCAGCTTGGACCCTGACGGGGGTGAGAGGCGGTACTTC,CASSLDPDGGERRYF
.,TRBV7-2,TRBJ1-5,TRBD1,TGTGCCAGCAGCTTTAAGCGACAGGGGAGCAATCAGCCCCAGCATTTT,CASSFKRQGSNQPQHF
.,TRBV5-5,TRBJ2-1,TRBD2,TGTGCCAGCAGCGCGAGGACTAGCGGGGGGCGCAATGAGCAGTTCTTC,CASSARTSGGRNEQFF
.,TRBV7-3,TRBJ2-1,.,TGTGCCAGCAGCTTAGGCTCCTACAATGAGCAGTTCTTC,CASSLGSYNEQFF
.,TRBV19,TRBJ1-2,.,TGTGCCAGTAGTATAAACTACAGGGATGGCTACACCTTC,CASSINYRDGYTF
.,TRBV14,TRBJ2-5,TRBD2,TGTGCCAGCAGCCAAGGGGGGGGGTTGAGGACTACCGCGACCCAGTACTTC,CASSQGGGLRTTATQYF
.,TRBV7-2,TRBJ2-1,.,TGTGCCAGCAGCTCGAGGAGGGTGAGTAATGAGCAGTTCTTC,CASSSRRVSNEQFF
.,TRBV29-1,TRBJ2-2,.,TGCACCACGATGCTGAACACCGGGGAGCTGTTTTTT,CTTMLNTGELFF
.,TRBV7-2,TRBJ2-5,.,TGTGCCAGCAGCGCCTCCCAAGAGACCCAGTACTTC,CASSASQETQYF
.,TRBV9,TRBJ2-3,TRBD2,TGTGCCAGCGGTTCTAGCGGATTCACAGATACGCAGTATTTT,CASGSSGFTDTQYF
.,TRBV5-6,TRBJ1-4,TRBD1,TGTGCCAGCAGCCCCGGGACAGGGGGGGATGAAAAACTGTTTTTT,CASSPGTGGDEKLFF
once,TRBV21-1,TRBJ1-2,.,TGTGCCAGCAGCAAAATAGGGAAAGTCTATGGCTACACCTTC,CASSKIGKVYGYTF
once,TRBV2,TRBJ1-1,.,TGTGCCAGCAGTGAGGAAACCGGCACTGAAGCTTTCTTT,CASSEETGTEAFF
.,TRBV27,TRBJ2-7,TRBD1,TGTGCCAGCAGCGACAGGGGATTGTCCTACGAGCAGTACTTC,CASSDRGLSYEQYF
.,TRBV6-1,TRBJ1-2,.,TGTGCCAGCAGTGTTGCTGATAACTATGGCTACACCTTC,CASSVADNYGYTF
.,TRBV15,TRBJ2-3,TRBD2,TGTGCCACCAGCAGAGACAGACTAGCGGACACAGATACGCAGTATTTT,CATSRDRLADTDTQYF